This TCR beta chain was identified in a study of blood T cell repertoires in COVID-19. Method: immunoSEQ multiplex PCR; TCRdb's copy keeps in-frame clones and lacks some. Of roughly 100,000 clones listed, 70% to 90% were seen once; the top ten hold 3.1%. This clone has more than one count but fewer than ten. Germline loops: CDR1 MNHNY, CDR2 SVGAGI (reference sequence). Trimming took 7 bases from V and 4 from J; bases not matched to a gene: 5. The CDR3 is 14 amino acids. This chain connects TRBV6-6 to TRBJ1-5; 9 positions agree with TRBD1. Sequencing was done on a sample of peripheral blood. The sequence was collected from a man aged 45-65 years in a cohort sampled during active COVID-19. In nucleotides, the CDR3 is TGTGCCAGCACTTCTGGACAGGGGAATCAGCCCCAGCATTTT. It specifies CASTSGQGNQPQHF.